Following are 29 T cell receptor beta chains from one sample sequenced in a study of Graves' ophthalmopathy and Graves' hyperthyroidism. CDR3 regions of TCR beta were amplified from RNA transcripts. First-round RT-PCR with HTBI primers preceded a second-round multiplex PCR. In TCRdb, the multiplex PCR reads were re-called with MiXCR into one record per CDR3 protein. In the table there are hundreds of thousands of distinct CDR3 sequences, 20% to 25% of which are singletons. Sequencing used peripheral blood. Receptors originate from a woman aged 45 to 65 with Graves' ophthalmopathy.

This clonotype has a count of ten or more. The J gene is TRBJ1-2, the V gene TRBV6-1; TRBD1 is a possible D gene (6 bases). V lost 7 bases and J lost 5, with 14 bases in between. The CDR3 runs to 13 residues. Germline-derived CDR1 and CDR2 are MNHNS and SASEGT. CDR3 DNA sequence: TGTGCCAGCACTGTAACAGGGTTGTATGGCTACACCTTC. It specifies CASTVTGLYGYTF.

The rearrangement joins TRBV29-1 to TRBJ2-7; 7 bases agree with TRBD2. V shed 0 bases, J shed 6 bases, and the junction held 11 bases outside the gene matches. Germline V CDR1 and CDR2: SQVTM, ANQGSEA. The CDR3 is 15 amino acids. In DNA form, the CDR3 reads TGCAGCGTTGAAGACACCGGGGGGAGAATCGGCGAGCAGTACTTC. It yields the protein CSVEDTGGRIGEQYF.

The table lists this clonotype with a few counts. This rearrangement joins TRBV29-1 to TRBJ2-5; 9 bases are a match to TRBD2. V shed 5 bases, J shed 5 bases, and the junction held 3 bases outside the gene matches. Germline loops: CDR1 SQVTM, CDR2 ANQGSEA. This CDR3 spans 12 amino acids. CDR3 region: CSVRTSAETQYF. The DNA of the CDR3 is TGCAGCGTTAGGACTAGCGCGGAGACCCAGTACTTC.

The chain recombines TRBV24-1 with TRBJ2-5; D gene unclear. Deletions cut 4 bases from V and 3 bases from J, with 5 bases between. Germline values: CDR1 KGHDR, CDR2 SFDVKD. The CDR3 length is 12 residues. CDR3 amino acids: CATSELKETQYF. CDR3 nucleotide sequence: TGTGCCACCAGTGAATTGAAAGAGACCCAGTACTTC.

This chain uses TRBV19 with TRBJ2-4, with D hard to call. The CDR3 runs to 11 residues. Germline lookup yields CDR1 LNHDA and CDR2 SQIVND (reference sequence). V shed 9 bases and J shed 5 bases, with 8 bases lying between them. DNA of the CDR3: TGTGCCAGAGCCCGAGAAAACATTCAGTACTTC. Residues: CARARENIQYF.

This clonotype occurred many times. This sequence joins TRBV11-2 and TRBJ2-7; 9 bases fit TRBD1. The germline gives CDR1 SGHAT, CDR2 FQNNGV. V trimming: 6 bases; J trimming: 3 bases; junction bases outside the gene matches: 6. There are 14 residues in the CDR3. This chain's CDR3 is CASSRGTGYYEQYF. In DNA form, the CDR3 reads TGTGCCAGCAGTCGGGGGACAGGGTACTACGAGCAGTACTTC.

In its sample, this clonotype was seen many times. This chain connects TRBV6-5 to TRBJ1-5, with D hard to call. Trimming took 4 bases from V and 3 from J, leaving 10 bases between them. The CDR3 sequence is 14 residues long. Germline assignment: CDR1 MNHEY and CDR2 SVGAGI. CDR3 coding DNA: TGTGCCAGCAGTTTCGGACGGTCCAATCAGCCCCAGCATTTT. Translation gives CASSFGRSNQPQHF.

Ten or more counts support this clonotype. This chain links TRBV27 with TRBJ2-5; 7 positions agree with TRBD2. The germline gives CDR1 MNHEY, CDR2 SMNVEV (reference sequence). V was clipped by 4 bases and J by 6 bases; unmatched bases: 5. The CDR3 spans 13 residues. The CDR3 region is CASSSGLGKTQYF. CDR3 in DNA: TGTGCCAGCAGTTCCGGACTAGGCAAGACCCAGTACTTC.

The V call is TRBV6-1, the J call TRBJ1-6, with 9 bases lining up with TRBD1. CDR1 and CDR2 (germline): MNHNS, SASEGT. This CDR3 is 14 amino acids long. Trimming took 6 bases from V and 10 from J; bases not matched to a gene: 7. CDR3 in DNA: TGTGCCAGCAGGGGGACAGGGAAGGGGTCACCCCTCCACTTT. Protein sequence: CASRGTGKGSPLHF.

The chain is built from TRBV6-1 and TRBJ2-7; D call uncertain. CDR3 size: 16 residues. The V end was cut by 4 bases, the J end by 0 bases, with 16 bases between. Germline CDR1 reads MNHNS; CDR2 reads SASEGT. CDR3 sequence (DNA): TGTGCCAGCAGTGTTGTCCTAGTTTCCCCCTCCTACGAGCAGTACTTC. Translated: CASSVVLVSPSYEQYF.

This clonotype was counted many times. The genes are TRBV20-1 and TRBJ2-5; D unclear. The CDR3 has 14 amino acids. Deletions cut 0 bases from V and 3 bases from J, with 11 bases between. Germline-derived CDR1 and CDR2 are DFQATT and SNEGSKA (reference sequence). The CDR3 sequence: CSARDQWVEETQYF. In nucleotides, the CDR3 is TGCAGTGCTAGAGATCAGTGGGTTGAAGAGACCCAGTACTTC.

Regarding this clonotype: This may arise from a read error, as a much more abundant clone is one base away. The chain is built from TRBV11-2 and TRBJ2-2; D might be TRBD1 or TRBD2, each matching 5 bases. CDR3 size: 19 residues. Germline V gene lookup returns CDR1 SGHAT and CDR2 FQNNGV. The chain's CDR3 is CASSVGTYWGSSKSGKLFF. CDR3 nucleotide sequence: TGTGCCAGCAGCGTAGGGACGTATTGGGGCAGCTCCAAGTCCGGGAAGCTGTTTTTT. Combining the CDR3 with reference TRBV11-2 and TRBJ2-2 gives the whole variable domain EAGVAQSPRYKIIEKRQSVAFWCNPISGHATLYWYQQILGQGPKLLIQFQNNGVVDDSQLPKDRFSAERLKGVDSTLKIQPAKLEDSAVYLCASSVGTYWGSSKSGKLFFGEGSRLTVL.

This clonotype showed up many times. The CDR3 DNA reads as TGTGCCAGCAGTGAGGTAACAGGTGACGAAAAACTGTTTTTT. Encoded protein: CASSEVTGDEKLFF. The J gene is TRBJ1-4, the V gene TRBV6-1; TRBD1 is a possible D gene (5 bases). Trimming stripped 3 bases from V and 8 bases from J, with 13 bases between. The CDR3 runs 14 residues. The germline V gene encodes CDR1 MNHNS and CDR2 SASEGT.

This clonotype was observed at least ten times. Written as DNA, the CDR3 is TGCAGTGCTAGAGATGTGTGGGCAGTGAACACCGGGGAGCTGTTTTTT. It specifies CSARDVWAVNTGELFF. The chain carries TRBV20-1 and TRBJ2-2; D unresolved. Deletions cut 0 bases from V and 1 base from J, with 12 bases between. The CDR3 totals 16 residues. Germline CDR1 DFQATT, CDR2 SNEGSKA (reference sequence).

This clonotype was observed a handful of times. This rearrangement joins TRBV6-1 to TRBJ2-6, with 10 nucleotides matching TRBD1. The CDR3 consists of 18 residues. Germline V gene data show CDR1 as MNHNS and CDR2 as SASEGT. V dropped 3 bases and J dropped 1; count of bases not matched to a gene: 6. The CDR3 region is CASSEMGTGVSGANVLTF. The CDR3 DNA follows: TGTGCCAGCAGTGAGATGGGGACAGGGGTTTCTGGGGCCAACGTCCTGACTTTC.

The V gene is TRBV7-8, the J gene TRBJ2-5; 8 positions match TRBD1. Germline lookup yields CDR1 SGHVS and CDR2 FQNEAQ. The CDR3 is 17 amino acids. The V segment lost 1 base and the J segment 5 bases; nucleotides outside the gene matches: 12. CDR3 residues: CASSLVRAGGSRETQYF. The CDR3, as DNA: TGTGCCAGCAGCTTAGTTAGGGCAGGGGGCAGTCGGGAGACCCAGTACTTC. Using reference TRBV7-8 and TRBJ2-5 for the parts outside the CDR3, the full variable domain is GAGVSQSPRYKVAKRGQDVALRCDPISGHVSLFWYQQALGQGPEFLTYFQNEAQLDKSGLPSDRFFAERPEGSVSTLKIQRTQQEDSAVYLCASSLVRAGGSRETQYFGPGTRLLVL.

This clonotype came up a few times. A much larger clone is a single base away; this may be a read error. The chain recombines TRBV15 with TRBJ2-7; 9 nucleotides agree with TRBD1. Germline V gene data show CDR1 as LNHNV and CDR2 as YYDKDF (reference sequence). This CDR3 region has 16 residues. CDR3: CAISSGPGQGPYEQYF. CDR3 nucleotide sequence: TGTGCCATCAGCAGCGGTCCTGGACAGGGGCCCTACGAGCAGTACTTC. The entire variable domain, with the rest obtained from reference TRBV15 and TRBJ2-7, is as follows: DAMVIQNPRYQVTQFGKPVTLSCSQTLNHNVMYWYQQKSSQAPKLLFHYYDKDFNNEADTPDNFQSRRPNTSFCFLDIRSPGLGDTAMYLCAISSGPGQGPYEQYFGPGTRLTVT.

This clonotype was seen only a few times. The rearrangement links TRBV4-1 to TRBJ1-2; D may be TRBD1 (5 bases). Germline values: CDR1 MGHRA, CDR2 YSYEKL. This CDR3 is 15 amino acids long. V lost 4 bases to trimming and J lost 2 bases, with 14 bases between them. CDR3 sequence: CASSRPGASNYGYTF. CDR3 nucleotide sequence: TGCGCCAGCAGCCGACCCGGGGCCTCAAACTATGGCTACACCTTC.

This clonotype was seen a few times. This chain connects TRBV2 to TRBJ2-4; no firm D call. CDR3 length: 15 residues. Trimming removed 8 bases at V and 1 base at J, with 15 bases between. Germline V gives CDR1 SNHLY, CDR2 FYNNEI. The DNA for the CDR3 is TGTGCCAGCCGGCCGCGAAGTGGGGCCAAAAACATTCAGTACTTC. Translated, it gives CASRPRSGAKNIQYF.

This clonotype came up many times. V is TRBV10-1 and J is TRBJ2-2; D not certain. The CDR3 has 14 amino acids. The V end lost 4 bases, the J end lost 0 bases, and 6 bases lay between the germline ends. The germline V gene has CDR1 WNHNN and CDR2 SYGVQD (reference sequence). CDR3: CASSGPSNTGELFF. The CDR3 region has the DNA TGCGCCAGCAGTGGACCTTCGAACACCGGGGAGCTGTTTTTT.

J is TRBJ2-7 and V is TRBV19; 7 bases are shared with TRBD2. From germline, CDR1 is LNHDA and CDR2 SQIVND (reference sequence). V lost 3 bases to trimming and J lost 1 base; unmatched junction nucleotides: 6. This CDR3 is 15 amino acids long. CDR3 sequence (DNA): TGTGCCAGTAGTATCATCCTAGCGGCTTCCTACGAGCAGTACTTC. Protein sequence: CASSIILAASYEQYF.

Many counts were recorded for this clonotype. The chain carries TRBV6-1 and TRBJ2-7; 7 positions agree with TRBD2. V shed 7 bases, J shed 4 bases, and the junction held 7 bases outside the gene matches. This CDR3 is 13 amino acids long. In germline, CDR1 is MNHNS, CDR2 SASEGT. CDR3 in DNA: TGTGCCAGCAACCCGGCGGGAGCGTACGAGCAGTACTTC. This gives the protein CASNPAGAYEQYF.

In this sample, this clonotype turned up many times. V is TRBV20-1 and J is TRBJ1-6, with D tentatively TRBD1 (5 bases). V shed 0 bases and J shed 7 bases, with 7 bases lying between them. The CDR3 totals 13 residues. The V gene's germline CDR1 is DFQATT and CDR2 SNEGSKA (reference sequence). The CDR3 coding sequence is TGCAGTGCTAGAGACAGGGTGAATTCACCCCTCCACTTT. The encoded protein is CSARDRVNSPLHF.

This clonotype was observed at least ten times. The rearrangement joins TRBV15 to TRBJ1-2; possibly TRBD1 for D (6 bases). This CDR3 has 15 amino acids. Trimming left V 0 bases short and J 4 bases short, with 12 bases between. Germline lookup yields CDR1 LNHNV and CDR2 YYDKDF (reference sequence). CDR3 sequence (DNA): TGTGCCACCAGCAGAGATAGGAGGGGGGCCTATGGCTACACCTTC. The encoded protein is CATSRDRRGAYGYTF.

CDR3 coding DNA: TGTGCCAGTAGACTTGGACAGGGAACGCGGAATCAGCCCCAGCATTTT. This encodes CASRLGQGTRNQPQHF. J is TRBJ1-5 and V is TRBV19; 8 bases agree with TRBD1. Trimming cost V 6 bases and J 4 bases; bases outside gene matches: 11. Germline V lookup: CDR1 LNHDA, CDR2 SQIVND (reference sequence). The CDR3 is 16 amino acids. The whole variable domain, filled in from reference TRBV19 and TRBJ1-5, reads DGGITQSPKYLFRKEGQNVTLSCEQNLNHDAMYWYRQDPGQGLRLIYYSQIVNDFQKGDIAEGYSVSREKKESFPLTVTSAQKNPTAFYLCASRLGQGTRNQPQHFGDGTRLSIL.

This clonotype has only one observation. The chain combines TRBV6-1 with TRBJ2-7; D unclear. Germline CDR1 MNHNS, CDR2 SASEGT. This CDR3 has 11 residues. V dropped 9 bases and J dropped 2 bases, with 8 bases sitting between them. The CDR3 DNA reads as TGTGCCAGGCCAATGACCTACGAGCAGTACTTC. Protein sequence: CARPMTYEQYF.

This clonotype has more than one count but fewer than ten. The chain carries TRBV18 and TRBJ1-1; D not resolved. The CDR3 extends over 14 amino acids. The V and J ends lost 3 bases and 9 bases respectively, with 17 bases between them. Germline V CDR1 and CDR2: KGHSH, LQKENI. The CDR3 coding sequence is TGTGCCAGCTCACCGTCAGGCTCAGCGCCTAAAGCTTTCTTT. Translated, it gives CASSPSGSAPKAFF.

At least ten counts were recorded for this clonotype. At one of its ends the junction is not consistent with the germline gene, which may arise from a read error. V usage is TRBV2 and J usage is TRBJ2-5, with D perhaps TRBD1 or TRBD2 (5 bases each). CDR3 length equals 14 residues. Germline V gives CDR1 SNHLY, CDR2 FYNNEI. CDR3 amino acids: CATHKGRNQEAQYF. For the CDR3, the DNA is TGTGCCACCCATAAGGGACGGAACCAAGAGGCCCAGTACTTC.

This chain links TRBV6-5 with TRBJ1-4, with D unclear. CDR3 size: 13 residues. Germline V gene sequence: CDR1 MNHEY, CDR2 SVGAGI. V shed 3 bases and J shed 8 bases, with 10 bases lying between them. CDR3 sequence reads: CASSYRGPEKLFF. The CDR3 region has the DNA TGTGCCAGCAGTTATCGAGGGCCCGAAAAACTGTTTTTT.